These T cell receptor beta chains were read from a single sample in a study of shared clonotypes between healthy human individuals. The protocol was immunoSEQ multiplex PCR, while the TCRdb copy is restricted to in-frame clones and leaves out a portion. The sample contains about 120,000 clones, 55% to 70% of which appear only once. The specimen was memory CD8+ T cells sorted from blood. All receptors derive from a woman aged 25 to 39 in good health. CDR3s leave out the opening cysteine and the closing phenylalanine or tryptophan. Fields, in order: J gene, V gene, CDR3 protein.

TRBJ2-7 TRBV5-4 ASSLRARSHEQY
TRBJ2-3 TRBV7-9 ASSLPITSGASTDTQY
TRBJ2-7 TRBV4-1 ASSQLAGGSYEQY
TRBJ2-7 TRBV27 ASSPILAGGPYEQY
TRBJ2-1 TRBV7-3 ASSFGRVDNEQF
TRBJ2-3 TRBV6-5 ATCGGGADTQY
TRBJ1-1 TRBV11-3 ASSWGQTYPEAF
TRBJ2-6 TRBV15 ATSGETSSSAGANVLT
TRBJ2-7 TRBV28 ASSFSSEQY
TRBJ2-3 TRBV5-4 ASSLGRGDTQY
TRBJ2-1 TRBV28 ASSRRALFDEQF
TRBJ2-3 TRBV10-3 AISEPHVGVPRDTQY
TRBJ2-3 TRBV9 ASSVDVGGTDTQY
TRBJ1-1 TRBV2 ASGQNTEAF
- TRBV28 ASWAGGLYEQY
TRBJ2-5 TRBV6-5 ASSYSTWGKETQY
TRBJ2-3 TRBV19 ASSIKAPGPWGTDTQY
TRBJ2-1 TRBV6-4 ASSDSMGSGGNEQF
TRBJ1-2 TRBV7-2 ASSVGQGGYGYT
TRBJ2-5 TRBV6-1 ASSEASGSGQETQY
TRBJ2-1 TRBV11-3 ASSLAGTESYNEQF
TRBJ1-3 TRBV7-9 ASSLAEAIGSGNTIY
TRBJ2-5 TRBV7-9 ASSSPEDGLETQY
TRBJ1-1 TRBV7-5 ASSPTNTEAF
TRBJ2-7 TRBV7-9 ASGTYEQY
TRBJ2-3 TRBV20-1 SAGSPDTQY
TRBJ1-4 TRBV14 ASSQEDTGVEKLF
TRBJ2-7 TRBV6-5 ASSYSQKQY
- TRBV19 ASSSRSVHEQY
TRBJ1-1 TRBV25-1 ASSGDAATEAF
TRBJ2-2 TRBV9 ASSVAVAGRNTGELF
TRBJ2-5 TRBV28 ASSLVGGRETQY
TRBJ2-2 TRBV4-1 ASSQDEGGGIGGELF
TRBJ2-1 TRBV25-1 ASSMGGYYEQF
TRBJ2-3 TRBV5-1 ASSLGQGASTDTQY
TRBJ2-7 TRBV6-1 ASSESSSGSDEQY
TRBJ1-4 TRBV6-5 ASTTGRGFEKLF
TRBJ2-3 TRBV4-2 ASSRPGDTQY
TRBJ1-2 TRBV11-2 ASSLDRSNYGYT
TRBJ2-7 TRBV5-5 ASSSAWGSSYEQY
TRBJ2-5 TRBV27 ASSLGAGLQETQY
TRBJ2-2 TRBV6-4 ASSEDPGLATGELF
TRBJ1-2 TRBV18 ASSSTTGVGGYT
TRBJ1-5 TRBV7-9 ASSWDGFNQPQH
TRBJ2-7 TRBV18 ASSKLSEGVYEQY
TRBJ1-1 TRBV19 ASSIWTGGDTEAF
TRBJ2-5 TRBV28 ASSLWAGGLETQY